Listed below are T cell receptor beta chains from one sample, sequenced in a study of OX40 agonist ivuxolimab in advanced cancers. The data were produced by immunoSEQ multiplex PCR, yet TCRdb's version contains in-frame clones alone and is incomplete. The sample lists tens of thousands of clones; over 75% were seen once. The input for sequencing was CD4+ or CD8+ T cells sorted from blood, taken in a trial of the OX40 agonist ivuxolimab. These receptors originate from an adult with an advanced solid tumor such as melanoma, head and neck, liver or kidney cancer. The CDR3 runs from the conserved cysteine through the conserved F or W. A D gene is named only where the DNA matches it firmly. Part of the rows lack a size; the others show once, few, many or a class for expanded clones.

clone size	V gene	D gene	J gene	CDR3 DNA	CDR3 protein
.	TRBV4-1	.	TRBJ2-2	TGCGCCAGCAGCCAAGATCATGCCAGGGCGAACACCGGGGAGCTGTTTTTT	CASSQDHARANTGELFF
.	TRBV4-1	.	TRBJ2-5	TGCGCCAGCAGCCAAGTAGCCCCGTCTCAAGAGACCCAGTACTTC	CASSQVAPSQETQYF
.	TRBV15	.	TRBJ2-6	TGTGCCACCAGCAGAGAGGGCGGGGCCAACGTCCTGACTTTC	CATSREGGANVLTF
.	TRBV5-6	.	TRBJ2-2	TGTGCCAGCAGCTCCAGCAGGGGGCGCGGGAGGAGGCGCACCGGGGAGCTGTTTTTT	CASSSSRGRGRRRTGELFF
.	TRBV6-1	.	TRBJ2-3	TGTGCCAGCAACGTGGGGGGCACAGATACGCAGTATTTT	CASNVGGTDTQYF
.	TRBV7-8	TRBD1	TRBJ1-1	TGTGCCAGCAGCAAAGCCCGGGACAGAAGACGCTATGAAGCTTTCTTT	CASSKARDRRRYEAFF
.	TRBV5-1	TRBD2	TRBJ2-3	TGCGCCAGCAGCTTAGGCCACAATATTATCGGGGGACTACGAGATACGCAGTATTTT	CASSLGHNIIGGLRDTQYF
.	TRBV2	TRBD1	TRBJ1-4	TGTGCCAGCAGTCGGACAGGAATCAGTGAAAAACTGTTTTTT	CASSRTGISEKLFF
.	TRBV7-2	.	TRBJ1-2	TGTGCCAGCAGCTTAGAGGCAGGGAGTGGCTACACCTTC	CASSLEAGSGYTF
once	TRBV6-1	.	TRBJ2-7	TGTGCCAGCAGTGAATTCTCAGCTAACTCCTACGAGCAGTACTTC	CASSEFSANSYEQYF
.	TRBV19	TRBD2	TRBJ2-2	TGTGCCAGTAGTCTAGCGGGGGGAACCGGGGAGCTGTTTTTT	CASSLAGGTGELFF
.	TRBV6-6	.	TRBJ2-6	TGTGCCAGCAGTGAGGACAAGGCGCGCGTCCTGACTTTC	CASSEDKARVLTF
.	TRBV6-5	.	TRBJ1-1	TGTGCCAGCAGAAAGGGGGGCGAGGACACTGAAGCTTTCTTT	CASRKGGEDTEAFF
.	TRBV5-5	TRBD1	TRBJ1-2	TGTGCCAGCAGCTTAGGGGACAGGGTACGGGGAGGCTACACCTTC	CASSLGDRVRGGYTF
.	TRBV9	.	TRBJ2-1	TGTGCCAGCAGCGTAGCTGGGGGGAGGATCTACAATGAGCAGTTCTTC	CASSVAGGRIYNEQFF
.	TRBV19	.	TRBJ1-5	TGTGCCAGTAGTATTTCAGGGGGCAATCAGCCCCAGCATTTT	CASSISGGNQPQHF
.	TRBV9	.	TRBJ1-2	TGTGCCAGCAGCGGACCCTCCTCTAACTATGGCTACACCTTC	CASSGPSSNYGYTF
.	TRBV5-1	TRBD1	TRBJ2-7	TGCGCCAGCAGCCCTGGGACAGGGGTCACCTACGAGCAGTACTTC	CASSPGTGVTYEQYF
.	TRBV7-9	TRBD1	TRBJ1-3	TGTGCCAGCAGCTCTGGACAGGGAATAGGAAACACCATATATTTT	CASSSGQGIGNTIYF
.	TRBV7-6	.	TRBJ2-3	TGTGCCAGCAGCCCGCAGGCATCTCACTCAGATACGCAGTATTTT	CASSPQASHSDTQYF
once	TRBV5-8	.	TRBJ2-7	TGTGCCAGCCGAACAGCTGGCGAGCAGTACTTC	CASRTAGEQYF
.	TRBV6-5	TRBD2	TRBJ2-1	TGTGCCAGCAGTTCTAGCGGGGGGAACAATGAGCAGTTCTTC	CASSSSGGNNEQFF
.	TRBV6-4	.	TRBJ2-2	TGTGCCAGCAGTGACTACACCGGGGAGCTGTTTTTT	CASSDYTGELFF
once	TRBV7-6	.	TRBJ2-7	TGTGCCAGCAGCTTAGGCACATCCTACGAACCCGAGGAGCAGTACTTC	CASSLGTSYEPEEQYF
.	TRBV11-1	.	TRBJ2-1	TGTGCCAGCAGCGACCCGGGACTCCAGTTCTTC	CASSDPGLQFF
.	TRBV7-9	.	TRBJ2-7	TGTGCCAGCAGCATCACCCTTCGAGCCCCCTACGAGCAGTACTTC	CASSITLRAPYEQYF
.	TRBV6-6	.	TRBJ2-7	TGTGCCAGCAGCCATGAGGGAGGGGGCAGGGAGCAGTACTTC	CASSHEGGGREQYF
.	TRBV21-1	.	TRBJ1-5	TGTGCCAACAGGATACGGGACAGATTATATAGCAATCAGCCCCAGCATTTT	CANRIRDRLYSNQPQHF
.	TRBV7-3	.	TRBJ2-3	TGTGCCAGCAGCTTGGGCGGGATCGGCACAGATACGCAGTATTTT	CASSLGGIGTDTQYF
.	TRBV28	.	TRBJ2-1	TGTGCCAGCACCCTAGAAGGGAATGAGCAGTTCTTC	CASTLEGNEQFF
.	TRBV5-4	TRBD1	TRBJ1-3	TGTGCCAGCAGCCTCCTGAGACAGGGAGCTGGAAACACCATATATTTT	CASSLLRQGAGNTIYF
.	TRBV15	.	TRBJ2-7	TGTGCCACCAGCAGAGATGGACAGTACTCCTACGAGCAGTACTTC	CATSRDGQYSYEQYF
.	TRBV2	TRBD2	TRBJ2-1	TGTGCCAGCAGCCCCCCTAGCGGCTCCTACAATGAGCAGTTCTTC	CASSPPSGSYNEQFF
.	TRBV5-1	.	TRBJ2-3	TGCGCCAGCAGCTTGGGCGGGGCTCGAACAGATACGCAGTATTTT	CASSLGGARTDTQYF
.	TRBV7-8	.	TRBJ2-3	TGTGCCAGCAGCCGCTCTAGGGGGGCAGATACGCAGTATTTT	CASSRSRGADTQYF
.	TRBV11-2	.	TRBJ2-1	TGTGCCAGCAGCTCGATAGGGGGCAATGAGCAGTTCTTC	CASSSIGGNEQFF
.	TRBV6-5	.	TRBJ1-1	TGTGCCAGCAAGGCCAGGCAGGGGAACACTGAAGCTTTCTTT	CASKARQGNTEAFF
.	TRBV14	.	TRBJ2-1	TGTGCCAGCAGCCAAGATACGGGGGGCCGGTACAATGAGCAGTTCTTC	CASSQDTGGRYNEQFF
once	TRBV4-2	TRBD2	TRBJ2-2	TGTGCCAGCAGCCAAGAGGGCGGGGGGAACACCGGGGAGCTGTTTTTT	CASSQEGGGNTGELFF
.	TRBV2	.	TRBJ2-2	TGTGCCAGCAGATTTCAGGGGAACACCGGGGAGCTGTTTTTT	CASRFQGNTGELFF
.	TRBV7-8	TRBD1	TRBJ1-3	TGTGCCAGCAGCGTTACAGGGGCGGAGTGGGGAAACACCATATATTTT	CASSVTGAEWGNTIYF
.	TRBV20-1	.	TRBJ2-5	TGCAGTGCTACCCGAGAAGAGACCCAGTACTTC	CSATREETQYF
.	TRBV19	.	TRBJ2-1	TGTGCCACGAACTCCGGGGGGCGCTACAATGAGCAGTTCTTC	CATNSGGRYNEQFF
.	TRBV11-2	TRBD2	TRBJ2-3	TGTGCCAGCAGCCCCCCCAGCGGGGGGGGCACAGATACGCAGTATTTT	CASSPPSGGGTDTQYF
.	TRBV7-8	TRBD1	TRBJ1-4	TGTGCCAGCAGCTTCGGGACAGTCAATGAAAAACTGTTTTTT	CASSFGTVNEKLFF
.	TRBV25-1	TRBD1	TRBJ1-2	TGTGCCAGCAGTGATTTAGGGACAGCTAACTATGGCTACACCTTC	CASSDLGTANYGYTF
few	TRBV5-1	.	TRBJ2-3	TGCGCCAGCAGCTTGGGTCAAGGGGGAGATACGCAGTATTTT	CASSLGQGGDTQYF
.	TRBV28	.	TRBJ1-2	TGTGCCAGCAACTCTCCAGGGGTTAACTATGGCTACACCTTC	CASNSPGVNYGYTF
.	TRBV7-9	TRBD2	TRBJ2-3	TGTGCCAGCAGCTTAGGCGGGGGGGGCGATACGCAGTATTTT	CASSLGGGGDTQYF
once	TRBV25-1	.	TRBJ2-2	TGTGCCAGCAGTGTATCGTCCACCGGGGAGCTGTTTTTT	CASSVSSTGELFF
.	TRBV7-2	.	TRBJ2-1	TGTGCCAGCAGCGGCCGGGGTAGCGGAACAAACAATGAGCAGTTCTTC	CASSGRGSGTNNEQFF
.	TRBV5-6	TRBD2	TRBJ2-1	TGTGCCAGCAGCGATGGGACTAGCGGCGGCAATGAGCAGTTCTTC	CASSDGTSGGNEQFF
.	TRBV30	.	TRBJ2-7	TGTGCCTGGACCCGAGAGGAGTCCTACGAGCAGTACTTC	CAWTREESYEQYF
.	TRBV18	TRBD1	TRBJ1-3	TGTGCCAGCTCACCGGGACAGGGTCGAAACACCATATATTTT	CASSPGQGRNTIYF
.	TRBV27	TRBD2	TRBJ2-1	TGTGCCAGCAACGTCGAGGCTAGCGGGAAAGGTGAGCAGTTCTTC	CASNVEASGKGEQFF